This T cell receptor beta chain is from a study of shared clonotypes between healthy human individuals. Overall study context: The donor pool was made up of a couple of women and a few men aged 18 to 49. CD8 memory received one plate per donor, CD8 naive two, CD4 memory three and CD4 naive three. General study points: Large depth notwithstanding, sorted-subset sequencing proved incomplete by rarefaction. Donors were few, which limited the genetic and exposure-history diversity represented.

Some clones are missing from TCRdb's copy, which holds only in-frame ones; the method was immunoSEQ multiplex PCR. The sample lists some 2.1 million clones; about 95% were seen once. Of note for this clone: Antigen unknown.

V lost 0 bases and J lost 2, with 12 bases in between. This CDR3 comprises 15 residues. Germline V CDR1 and CDR2: SGDLS, YYNGEE. The receptor's source is a man between 18 and 35 years old in good health. The sequenced material came from naive CD4+ T cells sorted from blood. Subset meaning: CD45RA+ positively selected. V is TRBV9 and J is TRBJ2-7; tentatively, D is TRBD2 (5 bases). CDR3 sequence reads: CASSVAGGSPYEQYF. Written as DNA, the CDR3 is TGTGCCAGCAGCGTAGCAGGAGGTTCCCCCTACGAGCAGTACTTC. Using reference TRBV9 and TRBJ2-7 for the parts outside the CDR3, the full variable domain is DSGVTQTPKHLITATGQRVTLRCSPRSGDLSVYWYQQSLDQGLQFLIQYYNGEERAKGNILERFSAQQFPDLHSELNLSSLELGDSALYFCASSVAGGSPYEQYFGPGTRLTVT.